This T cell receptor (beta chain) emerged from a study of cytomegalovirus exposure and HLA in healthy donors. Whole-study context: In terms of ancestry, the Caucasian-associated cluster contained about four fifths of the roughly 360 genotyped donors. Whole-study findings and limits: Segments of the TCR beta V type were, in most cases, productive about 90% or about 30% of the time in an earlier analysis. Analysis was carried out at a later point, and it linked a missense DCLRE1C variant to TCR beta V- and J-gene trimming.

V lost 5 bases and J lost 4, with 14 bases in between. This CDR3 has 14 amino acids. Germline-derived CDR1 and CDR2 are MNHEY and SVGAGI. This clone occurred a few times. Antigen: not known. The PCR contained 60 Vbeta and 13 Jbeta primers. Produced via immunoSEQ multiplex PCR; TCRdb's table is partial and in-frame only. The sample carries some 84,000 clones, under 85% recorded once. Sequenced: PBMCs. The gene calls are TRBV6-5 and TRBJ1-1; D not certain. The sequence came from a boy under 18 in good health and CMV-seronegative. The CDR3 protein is CASSLRRGGTEAFF. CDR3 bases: TGTGCCAGCAGTCTCCGGCGTGGCGGCACTGAAGCTTTCTTT.